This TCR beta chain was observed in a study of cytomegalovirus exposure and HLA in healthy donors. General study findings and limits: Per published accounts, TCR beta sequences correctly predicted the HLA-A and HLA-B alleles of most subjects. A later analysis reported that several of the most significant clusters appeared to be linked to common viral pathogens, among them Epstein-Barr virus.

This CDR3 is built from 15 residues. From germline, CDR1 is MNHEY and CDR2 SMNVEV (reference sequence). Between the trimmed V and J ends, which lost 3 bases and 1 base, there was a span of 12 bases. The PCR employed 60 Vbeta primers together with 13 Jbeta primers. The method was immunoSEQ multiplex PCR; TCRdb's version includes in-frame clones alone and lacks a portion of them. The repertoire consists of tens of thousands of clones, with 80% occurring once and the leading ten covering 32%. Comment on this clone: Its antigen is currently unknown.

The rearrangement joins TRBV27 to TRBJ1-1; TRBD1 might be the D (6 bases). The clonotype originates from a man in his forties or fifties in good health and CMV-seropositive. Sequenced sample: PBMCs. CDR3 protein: CASSLIGGPNTEAFF. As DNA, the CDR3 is TGTGCCAGCAGTTTGATAGGGGGACCGAACACTGAAGCTTTCTTT.